This section outlines one T cell receptor (beta chain) sequence together with its context. Primers: 60 Vbeta forward and 13 Jbeta reverse. This table comes from immunoSEQ multiplex PCR, and its TCRdb copy is limited to in-frame clones, with some not included. The table lists about 130,000 clones, 75% to 80% of them singletons, with approximately 2% in the top ten. The V gene's germline CDR1 is MNHNS and CDR2 SASEGT. V shed 5 bases and J shed 5 bases, with 18 bases lying between them. The CDR3 contains 15 residues. These data come from a study of cytomegalovirus exposure and HLA in healthy donors. On the study more broadly: A data release that came early held approximately 85 million unique TCRs from HLA-typed donors.

Sequencing used PBMCs. This chain joins TRBV6-1 and TRBJ2-5, with D possibly matching TRBD2 (7 bases). The sequence was collected from a man aged 25 to 40 in good health and CMV-seronegative. The CDR3 sequence is CASSFNPGGGETQYF. The CDR3 nucleotides are TGTGCCAGCAGTTTTAACCCGGGGGGCGGCGAGACCCAGTACTTC.